The 12 T cell receptor beta chains listed next were all sequenced from one sample in a study of T cell responses to AZD1222 COVID-19 vaccine. Generated by immunoSEQ multiplex PCR, the TCRdb table keeps only in-frame clones and is missing some. The repertoire has some 180,000 clones, around 92% of them found once; the top ten carry 1% to 1.5%. This specimen was peripheral blood, taken on day 0 of AZD1222 vaccination. These receptors were obtained from an adult in good health.

This clone was recorded once. The chain employs TRBV19 and TRBJ1-4; unclear D gene. The length of the CDR3 is 13 residues. Trimming cost V 5 bases and J 7 bases, with 11 bases left between them. The germline CDR1 and CDR2 sequences are LNHDA and SQIVND (reference sequence). The CDR3 coding sequence is TGTGCCAGTAGTGCGATCGTGGGTGAAAAACTGTTTTTT. Amino acids: CASSAIVGEKLFF.

The chain is built from TRBV5-4 and TRBJ2-3; TRBD2 might be the D (6 bases). This CDR3 spans 16 amino acids. Trimming removed 0 bases from V and 2 bases from J, with 13 bases in between. Germline values: CDR1 SGHNT, CDR2 YYREEE (reference sequence). The CDR3 reads CASSLGLGPITDTQYF. The CDR3, as DNA: TGTGCCAGCAGCTTGGGACTAGGTCCCATCACAGATACGCAGTATTTT.

This clone is a singleton in its sample. The DNA of the CDR3 is TGTGCCAGCAGCCGTCACAGGTGGGCAGGGACTGAAGCTTTCTTT. Encoded protein: CASSRHRWAGTEAFF. This chain joins TRBV7-2 and TRBJ1-1; TRBD1 might be the D (5 bases). The CDR3 totals 15 residues. Germline lookup yields CDR1 SGHTA and CDR2 FQGNSA. V lost 5 bases and J lost 5, with 18 bases in between.

This clone was picked up one time. The chain has TRBV6-5 and TRBJ1-2; TRBD1 matches 10 bases. The CDR3 has 14 amino acids. CDR1 and CDR2 from the germline V gene are MNHEY and SVGAGI. J gave up 8 bases and V 6 bases, and 9 bases lay outside the gene matches. The CDR3 DNA reads TGTGCCAGCAGCCTGGGACAGGGGACTGGCGGCTACACCTTC. As protein: CASSLGQGTGGYTF.

This chain uses TRBV6-5 with TRBJ2-3; 7 bases map to TRBD2. The V segment lost 6 bases and the J segment 3 bases; nucleotides outside the gene matches: 6. Germline V gene lookup returns CDR1 MNHEY and CDR2 SVGAGI. This CDR3 has 14 residues. As DNA, the CDR3 is TGTGCCAGCAGAGAGCGGACTAGAACAGATACGCAGTATTTT. As protein: CASRERTRTDTQYF.

The chain has TRBV4-2 and TRBJ1-4, with 9 bases aligning to TRBD1. After removal of 1 base from V and 7 bases from J, the junction contained 4 bases not matched to a gene. CDR1 and CDR2 (germline): LGHNA, YNFKEQ. This CDR3 comprises 15 residues. The CDR3 nucleotides are TGTGCCAGCAGCCAAGGGGGACAGGGATCTGAAAAACTGTTTTTT. Protein product: CASSQGGQGSEKLFF.

The chain is built from TRBV30 and TRBJ1-6; maybe TRBD1 (5 bases). Germline lookup yields CDR1 GTSNPN and CDR2 SVGIG (reference sequence). Trimming removed 2 bases at V and 9 bases at J, with 14 bases between. This CDR3 has 14 amino acids. CDR3 amino acids: CAWSLGQGGSPLHF. As DNA, the CDR3 is TGTGCCTGGAGTCTAGGGCAGGGAGGTTCACCCCTCCACTTT. The full variable domain, in which reference TRBV30 and TRBJ1-6 provide the parts outside the CDR3, is SQTIHQWPATLVQPVGSPLSLECTVEGTSNPNLYWYRQAAGRGLQLLFYSVGIGQISSEVPQNLSASRPQDRQFILSSKKLLLSDSGFYLCAWSLGQGGSPLHFGNGTRLTVT.

The chain links TRBV11-3 to TRBJ1-1; possibly TRBD1 for D (6 bases). The CDR3 runs to 14 residues. The V end lost 5 bases, the J end lost 3 bases, and 13 bases lay between the germline ends. Germline CDR1 SGHNT, CDR2 YENEEA. CDR3 in DNA: TGTGCCAGCAGCCCGGGTAACAGGGACACTGAAGCTTTCTTT. It specifies CASSPGNRDTEAFF.

The V gene is TRBV5-1, the J gene TRBJ2-4; no clear D gene. The CDR3 is 13 amino acids. Germline V gene sequence: CDR1 SGHRS, CDR2 YFSETQ. The V gene lost 3 bases and the J gene lost 8 bases, with 12 bases spanning the gap. CDR3 nucleotide sequence: TGCGCCAGCAGCTCGACCCAGTGGGACATTCAGTACTTC. This translates into CASSSTQWDIQYF.

The chain couples TRBV5-1 to TRBJ1-1; 10 nucleotides match TRBD1. The length of the CDR3 is 15 residues. Germline lookup yields CDR1 SGHRS and CDR2 YFSETQ. V lost 0 bases to trimming and J lost 6 bases; unmatched junction nucleotides: 5. The CDR3 here is CASSLAGQGVAEAFF. The CDR3 DNA reads TGCGCCAGCAGCTTGGCTGGACAGGGGGTCGCTGAAGCTTTCTTT.

The rearrangement uses TRBV19 and TRBJ2-6; 10 bases are shared with TRBD1. The CDR3 has 19 residues. The junction had 10 bases not matched to a gene; V was cut back by 4 bases and J by 1 base. Germline-derived CDR1 and CDR2 are LNHDA and SQIVND (reference sequence). The CDR3 DNA reads TGTGCCAGTAGTACCCGGACCGGGACAGGGGTTTCTGGGGCCAACGTCCTGACTTTC. Translation gives CASSTRTGTGVSGANVLTF.

The J gene is TRBJ2-5, the V gene TRBV6-5; TRBD1 agrees at 7 bases. Looked up from germline, CDR1 is MNHEY and CDR2 is SVGAGI. This CDR3 is built from 13 residues. Trimming at V came to 6 bases and at J to 3 bases, leaving 4 bases not matched to a gene. Written as DNA, the CDR3 is TGTGCCAGCAGCGTCGGGACAGAAGAGACCCAGTACTTC. Protein product: CASSVGTEETQYF.